The text below deals with one TCR beta chain. As yet, its antigen is unknown. This specimen belongs to a study of T cells expressing NK-cell markers. The germline CDR1 and CDR2 sequences are KGHDR and SFDVKD. There are 12 residues in the CDR3. UMIs were included in TCR beta cDNA generated by 5'RACE template switching. TCRdb re-called the 5' RACE reads and catalogs CDR3 proteins one per entry, DNA excluded. The sample table includes about 460,000 distinct CDR3 sequences. Study-wide points: What remained unclear was the HCMV specificity of expanded NKG2C+ T cell clones.

The V and J genes are TRBV24-1 and TRBJ2-2; TCRdb proposes TRBD1, but this gene call is untestable without DNA. Material: blood T cells: a sorted CD56 or NKG2C T cell subset, CD4+ or CD8+ T cells, or bulk PBMC T cells (not recorded which). This receptor was obtained from a woman in her 50s in good health. The CDR3 spells CAVGINTGELFF.